One sample yielded the 18 T cell receptor beta chains listed below, sequenced in a study of prognosis after radiotherapy for stage I lung cancer (dated by TCRdb to about 2021). Sequenced on an Illumina HiSeq 3000. Two rounds of multiplex PCR were performed to amplify the TCR beta CDR3 region from genomic DNA. In the first round of PCR, primers specific to each TRBV and TRBJ gene were used, and the primer sequences are filed in Chinese patent CN105087789A. The public reads were reanalyzed by TCRdb: fastp trimming at Q25, MiXCR alignment, in-frame beta chains only. Each CDR3 protein gets just one entry, which takes the most common genes and DNA from the rows behind it. This sample has fewer than 20,000 distinct CDR3 sequences in its table, and 44% of those were observed once. Around 42% of the sample is taken by the ten largest. Sequences were derived from PBMCs, sampled before or after stereotactic body radiation therapy (not recorded which). These receptors all come from a donor aged 50 or older with non-small cell lung cancer.

As regards this clonotype: A clone one base away is much larger, so this may be a read error. The rearrangement joins TRBV9 to TRBJ2-3, with TRBD2 identical over 8 bases. The CDR3 has 15 residues. Germline CDR1 reads SGDLS; CDR2 reads YYNGEE. CDR3 DNA sequence: TGTACCAGCAGCGCATCCGGGACTAGAGGCGATACGCAGTATTTT. Residues: CTSSASGTRGDTQYF. The complete variable domain, with remaining parts taken from reference TRBV9 and TRBJ2-3, reads DSGVTQTPKHLITATGQRVTLRCSPRSGDLSVYWYQQSLDQGLQFLIQYYNGEERAKGNILERFSAQQFPDLHSELNLSSLELGDSALYFCTSSASGTRGDTQYFGPGTRLTVL.

About this clonotype itself: It may be a read error: a sequence one base away is much more abundant. J is TRBJ2-7 and V is TRBV13, with 9 bases aligning to TRBD1. The germline V gene has CDR1 PRHDT and CDR2 FYEKMQ (reference sequence). The CDR3 is 15 residues long. CDR3 coding DNA: TGTGCCAGCAGCCTTGGACAGGGGATCATCTACGAGAAGTACTTC. Amino acids: CASSLGQGIIYEKYF.

This clonotype is medium-sized in the sample. This sequence joins TRBV5-1 and TRBJ1-2, with D possibly being TRBD1 (5 bases). This CDR3 region has 14 residues. The germline V gene encodes CDR1 SGHRS and CDR2 YFSETQ. Trimming cost V 2 bases and J 7 bases, with 15 bases left between them. CDR3 protein: CASSLGAGSFGYTF. The CDR3 nucleotides read TGCGCCAGCAGCTTAGGGGCAGGGTCCTTTGGCTACACCTTC.

As regards this clonotype: The likely explanation is a read error, given a far larger clone one base away. The rearrangement joins TRBV27 to TRBJ2-7; 9 bases line up with TRBD1. The CDR3 extends over 15 amino acids. The germline V gene has CDR1 MNHEY and CDR2 SMNVEV (reference sequence). DNA for the CDR3: TGTGCCAGCAGGGATACTGGGACAGGGACCTACGAGCGGTACTTC. It encodes CASRDTGTGTYERYF.

This clonotype has just one count. One junction end disagrees with the germline gene, perhaps due to a read error. The chain couples TRBV7-3 to TRBJ2-3, with TRBD1 as a possible D gene (6 bases). There are 15 residues in the CDR3. The germline V gene has CDR1 SGHTA and CDR2 FQGTGA. DNA of the CDR3: TGTGCTAGCAGCTCTTACGGACAGCGCAAAGATACGCAGTATTTT. Amino acid sequence: CASSSYGQRKDTQYF.

This clonotype has at least ten counts. The chain joins TRBV5-4 to TRBJ1-1; possible D gene TRBD1, 6 bases. The germline V gene has CDR1 SGHNT and CDR2 YYREEE (reference sequence). V shed 0 bases and J shed 4 bases, with 13 bases lying between them. The CDR3 is made up of 15 amino acids. The DNA for the CDR3 is TGTGCCAGCAGCTTGGACTCAGGGGTCTCCACTGAAGCTTTCTTT. It translates to CASSLDSGVSTEAFF. The whole variable domain, remainder taken from reference TRBV5-4 and TRBJ1-1, is ETGVTQSPTHLIKTRGQQVTLRCSSQSGHNTVSWYQQALGQGPQFIFQYYREEENGRGNFPPRFSGLQFPNYSSELNVNALELDDSALYLCASSLDSGVSTEAFFGQGTRLTVV.

This clonotype has a count of ten or more. The V and J genes are TRBV20-1 and TRBJ1-6; D may be TRBD1 (5 bases). Trimming stripped 2 bases from V and 8 bases from J, with 16 bases between. Germline CDR1 is DFQATT and CDR2 is SNEGSKA (reference sequence). The CDR3 runs 15 residues. CDR3 DNA: TGCAGTGCTAGAAACGTCGGGGCGGTGGATTCACCCCTCCACTTT. Translating it yields CSARNVGAVDSPLHF.

As concerns this clonotype: This may be a read error: a much more frequent sequence differs by one nucleotide. The chain recombines TRBV28 with TRBJ2-5, with D unclear. Germline V gives CDR1 MDHEN, CDR2 SYDVKM. This CDR3 is 13 amino acids long. The V and J ends lost 5 bases and 4 bases respectively, with 11 bases between them. CDR3 nucleotide sequence: TGTGCCAGCAGTAGTGGGTCCCCAGAGACCCAGTACTTC. Protein: CASSSGSPETQYF.

This clonotype appeared many times. This chain links TRBV2 with TRBJ2-5; 7 bases map to TRBD2. The length of the CDR3 is 13 residues. The germline V gene has CDR1 SNHLY and CDR2 FYNNEI. Trimming at V came to 6 bases and at J to 1 base, leaving 2 bases not matched to a gene. Here the CDR3 DNA reads TGTGCCAGCAGCCGACTAGCCCAAGAGACCCAGTACTTC. Translation: CASSRLAQETQYF.

On this clonotype: Being one base from a much bigger clone, this may be a read error. The chain has TRBV14 and TRBJ2-1; D not certain. CDR1 and CDR2 (germline): SGHDN, FVKESK. Trimming pared 2 bases from V and 12 bases from J, leaving 8 bases between. The CDR3 is 11 amino acids. CDR3 nucleotides: TGTGCCAGCAGCCAATTAGGACGGCAGTTCTTC. It translates to CASSQLGRQFF.

This clonotype was found many times. This chain joins TRBV4-1 and TRBJ2-5, with D possibly matching TRBD2 (7 bases). Germline V CDR1 and CDR2: MGHRA, YSYEKL. Trimming shortened V by 0 bases and J by 0 bases, and 14 bases separated the two germline ends. The CDR3 sequence is 17 residues long. The CDR3 DNA reads as TGCGCCAGCAGCCAAGAGGGGGGGAGGGGGTACCAAGAGACCCAGTACTTC. It specifies CASSQEGGRGYQETQYF.

A word on this clonotype: A much larger clone lies one base from this, so it may be a read error. V gene TRBV20-1 combines with J gene TRBJ1-1; 9 nucleotides agree with TRBD1. From germline, CDR1 is DFQATT and CDR2 SNEGSKA (reference sequence). The CDR3 length is 14 residues. CDR3 residues: CSAPLQGAHAESFF. The CDR3 bases are TGCAGTGCGCCTCTACAGGGGGCGCACGCTGAATCTTTCTTT.

In its sample, this clonotype was seen a few times. One base away lies a much larger clone, so this may be a sequencing read error. This sequence joins TRBV6-1 and TRBJ2-5; perhaps D is TRBD1 or TRBD2 (7 bases each). There are 14 residues in the CDR3. V was clipped by 8 bases and J by 5 bases, with 18 bases between them. CDR1 is MNHNS, CDR2 SASEGT, per germline. CDR3 coding DNA: TGTGCCAGCTCCTCAGGGGGGGACACGGAGACCCAGTACTTC. Its translation: CASSSGGDTETQYF.

Ten or more counts support this clonotype. V and J are TRBV6-2 or TRBV6-3 and TRBJ1-5, with D possibly being TRBD1 (5 bases). V lost 5 bases and J 1 base, leaving 9 bases between the germline ends. Germline lookup yields CDR1 MNHEY and CDR2 SVGEGT. The CDR3 loop spans 14 amino acids. CDR3 in amino acids: CASSRAGSNQPQHF. The DNA for the CDR3 is TGTGCCAGCAGTCGGGCAGGGAGCAATCAGCCCCAGCATTTT.

This clonotype was seen only a few times. A much larger clonotype is one base distant, so this may be a read error. The V gene is TRBV7-9, the J gene TRBJ2-1, with D perhaps given as TRBD1 or TRBD2 (7 bases each). This CDR3 spans 16 amino acids. Germline values: CDR1 SEHNR, CDR2 FQNEAQ (reference sequence). CDR3 DNA: TGTGCCAGCAGCCTCAAGGGGGCGAGCGGGAAGGTTGAGCAGCTCTTC. Translated, it gives CASSLKGASGKVEQLF.

V and J are TRBV5-1 and TRBJ1-2; the match to TRBD1 covers 8 bases. Germline assignment: CDR1 SGHRS and CDR2 YFSETQ. V shed 2 bases, J shed 4 bases, and the junction held 7 bases outside the gene matches. The CDR3 loop spans 15 amino acids. The CDR3 coding sequence is TGCGCCAGCAGCTTAGGACAGGGCGGGCCCTATGGCTACACCTTC. This encodes CASSLGQGGPYGYTF.

The chain links TRBV7-2 to TRBJ1-3; TRBD1 is a possible D gene (5 bases). The CDR3 loop spans 17 amino acids. CDR1 and CDR2 (germline): SGHTA, FQGNSA. Trimming took off 4 bases at V and 0 bases at J, with 16 bases between the two ends. The CDR3 DNA sequence: TGTGCCAGCAGCTCCCATACGGGACGTGGCTCTGGAAACACCATATATTTT. This codes for CASSSHTGRGSGNTIYF.

This clonotype was recorded many times. The junction differs from germline at one of its ends, possibly a read error. The gene calls are TRBV7-9 and TRBJ1-1; D uncertain. The V gene's germline CDR1 is SEHNR and CDR2 FQNEAQ (reference sequence). The CDR3 contains 13 residues. The CDR3 loop is CASSLNSDTEAFF. CDR3 bases: TGTGCTAGCAGCTTAAACTCGGACACTGAAGCTTTCTTT.